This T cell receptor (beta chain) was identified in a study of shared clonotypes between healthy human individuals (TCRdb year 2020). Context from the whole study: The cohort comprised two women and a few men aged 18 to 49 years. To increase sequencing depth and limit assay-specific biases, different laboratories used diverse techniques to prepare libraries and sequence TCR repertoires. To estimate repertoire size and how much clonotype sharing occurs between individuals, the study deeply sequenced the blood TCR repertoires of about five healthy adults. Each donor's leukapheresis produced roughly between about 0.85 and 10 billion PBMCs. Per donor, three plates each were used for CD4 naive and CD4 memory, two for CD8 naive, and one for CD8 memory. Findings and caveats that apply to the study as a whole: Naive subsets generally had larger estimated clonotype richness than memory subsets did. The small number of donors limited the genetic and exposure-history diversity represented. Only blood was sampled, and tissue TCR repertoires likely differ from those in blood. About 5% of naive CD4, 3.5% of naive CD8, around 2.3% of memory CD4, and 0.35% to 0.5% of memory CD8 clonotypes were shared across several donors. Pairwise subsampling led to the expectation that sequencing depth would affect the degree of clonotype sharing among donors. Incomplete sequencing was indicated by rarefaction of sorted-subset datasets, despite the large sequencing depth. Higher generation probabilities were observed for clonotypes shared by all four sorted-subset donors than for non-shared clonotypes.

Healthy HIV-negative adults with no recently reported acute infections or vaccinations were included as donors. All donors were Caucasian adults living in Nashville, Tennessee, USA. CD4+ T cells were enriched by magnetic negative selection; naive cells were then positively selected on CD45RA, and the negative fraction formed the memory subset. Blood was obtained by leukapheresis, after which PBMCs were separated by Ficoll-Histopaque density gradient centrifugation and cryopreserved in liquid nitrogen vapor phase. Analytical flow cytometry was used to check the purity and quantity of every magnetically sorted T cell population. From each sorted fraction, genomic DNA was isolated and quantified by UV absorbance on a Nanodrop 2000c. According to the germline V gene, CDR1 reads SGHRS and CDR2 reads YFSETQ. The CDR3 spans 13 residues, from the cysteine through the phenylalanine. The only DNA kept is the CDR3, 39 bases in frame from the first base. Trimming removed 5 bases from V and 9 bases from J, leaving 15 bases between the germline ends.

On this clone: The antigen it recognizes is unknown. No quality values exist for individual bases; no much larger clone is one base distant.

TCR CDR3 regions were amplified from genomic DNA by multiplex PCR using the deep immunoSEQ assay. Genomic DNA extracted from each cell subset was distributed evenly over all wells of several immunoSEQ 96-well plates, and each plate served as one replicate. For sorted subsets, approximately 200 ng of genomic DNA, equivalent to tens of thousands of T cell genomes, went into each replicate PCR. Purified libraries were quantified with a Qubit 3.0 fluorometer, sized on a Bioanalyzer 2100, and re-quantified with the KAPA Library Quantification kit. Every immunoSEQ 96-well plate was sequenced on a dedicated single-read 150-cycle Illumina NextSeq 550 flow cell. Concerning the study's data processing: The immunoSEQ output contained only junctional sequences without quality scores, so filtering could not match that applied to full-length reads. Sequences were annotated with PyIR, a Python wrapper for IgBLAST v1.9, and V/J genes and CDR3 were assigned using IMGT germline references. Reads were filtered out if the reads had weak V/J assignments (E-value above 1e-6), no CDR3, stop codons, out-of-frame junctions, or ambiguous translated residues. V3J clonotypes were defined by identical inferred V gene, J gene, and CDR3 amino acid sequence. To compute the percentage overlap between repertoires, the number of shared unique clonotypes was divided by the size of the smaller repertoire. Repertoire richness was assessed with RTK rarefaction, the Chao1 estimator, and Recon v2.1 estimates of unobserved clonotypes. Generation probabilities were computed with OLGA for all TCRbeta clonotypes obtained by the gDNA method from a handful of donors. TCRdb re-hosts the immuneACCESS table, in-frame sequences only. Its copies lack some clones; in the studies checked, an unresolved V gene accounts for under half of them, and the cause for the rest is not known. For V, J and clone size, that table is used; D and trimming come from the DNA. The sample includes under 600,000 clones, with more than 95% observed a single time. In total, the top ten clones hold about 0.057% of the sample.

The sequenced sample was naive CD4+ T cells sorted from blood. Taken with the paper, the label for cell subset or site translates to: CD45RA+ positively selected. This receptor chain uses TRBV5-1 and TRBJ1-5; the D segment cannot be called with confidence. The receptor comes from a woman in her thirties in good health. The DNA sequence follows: TGCGCCAGCAGTCAAGAGGTGGATAGGCCCCAGCATTTT. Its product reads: CASSQEVDRPQHF. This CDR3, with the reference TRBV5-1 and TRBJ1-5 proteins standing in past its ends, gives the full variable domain KAGVTQTPRYLIKTRGQQVTLSCSPISGHRSVSWYQQTPGQGLQFLFEYFSETQRNKGNFPGRFSGRQFSNSRSEMNVSTLELGDSALYLCASSQEVDRPQHFGDGTRLSIL.